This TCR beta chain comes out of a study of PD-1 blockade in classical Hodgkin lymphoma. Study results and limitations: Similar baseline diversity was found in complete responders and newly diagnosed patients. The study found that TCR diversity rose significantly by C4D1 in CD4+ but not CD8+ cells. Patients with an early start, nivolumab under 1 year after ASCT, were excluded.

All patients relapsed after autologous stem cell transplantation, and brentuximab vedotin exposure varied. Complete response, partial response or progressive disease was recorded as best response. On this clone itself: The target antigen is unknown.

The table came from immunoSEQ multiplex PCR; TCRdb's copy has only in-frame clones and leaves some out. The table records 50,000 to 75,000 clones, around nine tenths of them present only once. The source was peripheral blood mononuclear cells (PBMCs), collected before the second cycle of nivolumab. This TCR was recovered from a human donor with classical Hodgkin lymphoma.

The chain's CDR3 is CAWRGRNTGELFF. CDR3 nucleotides: TGTGCCTGGAGAGGAAGGAACACCGGGGAGCTGTTTTTT. The rearrangement links TRBV30 to TRBJ2-2, with D unresolved. Germline values: CDR1 GTSNPN, CDR2 SVGIG (reference sequence). V lost 3 bases, J lost 1 base, and 6 bases lay in between. The CDR3 loop spans 13 amino acids.